This record concerns one T cell receptor beta chain sequence. The antigen remains unidentified. This sample is drawn from a study of cytomegalovirus exposure and HLA in healthy donors. General study results and limits: Immune exposure information comprised only CMV serostatus. A few chains tied to CMV proved CMV antigen-specific in vitro. DRB1 showed the most TCR associations and HLA-C the fewest in a later analysis, as rates varied by HLA locus. Most CMV-associated TCR beta chains were later found to appear HLA-restricted.

PCR amplification relied on 60 Vbeta primers (plus 13 Jbeta primers). Using immunoSEQ multiplex PCR, the repertoire was profiled, and TCRdb retains in-frame clones only, with some absent. The sample lists around 130,000 clones; about 72% were seen once. Germline CDR1 is DFQATT and CDR2 is SNEGSKA (reference sequence). The CDR3 runs 11 residues. The V gene lost 7 bases and the J gene lost 1 base, with 7 bases spanning the gap. The clonotype originates from a man aged 30 to 45 in good health and CMV-seropositive. Material: PBMCs. The rearrangement uses TRBV20-1 and TRBJ1-1, with D uncertain. The CDR3: CSGTENTEAFF. The DNA of the CDR3 is TGCAGTGGCACAGAGAACACTGAAGCTTTCTTT.